Below are 25 T cell receptor beta chains sequenced from a single sample in a study of shared clonotypes between healthy human individuals. Repertoires were generated with immunoSEQ multiplex PCR, while TCRdb's copy carries only in-frame clones and drops some. The repertoire consists of roughly 1,000,000 clones, with approximately 80% occurring once and the leading ten covering roughly 0.62%. Sequenced sample: memory CD4+ T cells from PBMCs. Subset noted: CD45RA-negative fraction. Every receptor here comes from a man younger than 35 in good health. Some clones in this sample may be carry-over from other donors' samples.

The chain couples TRBV19 to TRBJ1-5; no firm D call. This CDR3 spans 13 amino acids. Trimming pared 6 bases from V and 4 bases from J, leaving 10 bases between. Germline values: CDR1 LNHDA, CDR2 SQIVND (reference sequence). The chain's CDR3 is CASSPAGNQPQHF. CDR3 nucleotides: TGTGCCAGTAGCCCCGCGGGAAATCAGCCCCAGCATTTT.

The V gene is TRBV5-4, the J gene TRBJ2-1; weak D call: TRBD2 (6 bases). V was shortened by 0 bases and J by 1 base, with 8 bases between the two germline ends. The germline V gene has CDR1 SGHNT and CDR2 YYREEE (reference sequence). CDR3 length: 15 amino acids. The CDR3 spells CASSLVSGSYNEQFF. CDR3 bases: TGTGCCAGCAGCTTGGTCAGCGGGTCCTACAATGAGCAGTTCTTC.

As regards this clone: Distinct nucleotide sequences in the sample also encode this CDR3. The J gene is TRBJ2-3, the V gene TRBV11-2; D is unclear. Trimming shortened V by 1 base and J by 2 bases, and 7 bases separated the two germline ends. The CDR3 is 14 residues long. Germline values: CDR1 SGHAT, CDR2 FQNNGV. CDR3 sequence: CASSLGRTTDTQYF. The CDR3 coding sequence is TGTGCCAGCAGCTTAGGACGGACCACAGATACGCAGTATTTT.

About this clone itself: Given a far larger clone just one base away, this is likely a sequencing read error. Here the CDR3 DNA reads TGTGCCAGCAGTGATTGGGACAGAAGTCAGCCCCAGCATTTT. As protein: CASSDWDRSQPQHF. The chain combines TRBV2 with TRBJ1-5; TRBD1 matches at 7 bases. V lost 3 bases to trimming and J lost 6 bases; unmatched junction nucleotides: 5. Germline CDR1 reads SNHLY; CDR2 reads FYNNEI. The CDR3 has 14 residues.

Of note for this clone: The same CDR3 is also encoded by other DNA sequences in this sample. J is TRBJ1-1 and V is TRBV7-2; D is unclear. Trimming pared 1 base from V and 4 bases from J, leaving 10 bases between. This CDR3 spans 14 amino acids. The germline V gene encodes CDR1 SGHTA and CDR2 FQGNSA. In nucleotides, the CDR3 is TGTGCCAGCAGCTTAGGTCCGGGCACCACTGAAGCTTTCTTT. Protein product: CASSLGPGTTEAFF.

The chain joins TRBV19 to TRBJ2-3; 11 bases line up with TRBD2. Germline values: CDR1 LNHDA, CDR2 SQIVND (reference sequence). The CDR3 loop spans 15 amino acids. V lost 9 bases, J lost 5 bases, and 10 bases stayed unmatched. This chain's CDR3 is CASLAGGLFGDTQYF. The CDR3 nucleotides are TGTGCCAGCCTAGCGGGAGGACTATTTGGAGATACGCAGTATTTT. Full variable domain (outside the CDR3, taken from reference TRBV19 and TRBJ2-3): DGGITQSPKYLFRKEGQNVTLSCEQNLNHDAMYWYRQDPGQGLRLIYYSQIVNDFQKGDIAEGYSVSREKKESFPLTVTSAQKNPTAFYLCASLAGGLFGDTQYFGPGTRLTVL.

This clone was observed a handful of times. The chain is built from TRBV9 and TRBJ2-3; D is unresolved. The germline V gene encodes CDR1 SGDLS and CDR2 YYNGEE. This CDR3 region has 15 residues. The V end lost 4 bases, the J end lost 5 bases, and 17 bases lay between the germline ends. The CDR3 DNA reads as TGTGCCAGCAGCCCCCATTCCGCGAGTGGAGATACGCAGTATTTT. This translates into CASSPHSASGDTQYF.

V gene TRBV5-5 combines with J gene TRBJ2-7; D is undetermined. Germline CDR1 and CDR2: SGHKS and YYEKEE (reference sequence). The V and J ends lost 5 bases and 2 bases respectively, with 17 bases between them. The CDR3 extends over 15 amino acids. The CDR3 here is CASRLSWATTYEQYF. The CDR3 coding sequence is TGTGCCAGCAGACTGAGCTGGGCCACAACCTACGAGCAGTACTTC.

The gene calls are TRBV4-1 and TRBJ2-7; 7 positions agree with TRBD2. The germline CDR1 and CDR2 sequences are MGHRA and YSYEKL. V dropped 0 bases and J dropped 1; count of bases not matched to a gene: 3. This CDR3 spans 15 amino acids. The DNA for the CDR3 is TGCGCCAGCAGCCAAGAGGGGCGGGAGTCCTACGAGCAGTACTTC. Translation: CASSQEGRESYEQYF.

This sequence joins TRBV5-1 and TRBJ2-5; D possibly matches TRBD1 or TRBD2 (6 bases each). The CDR3 runs 16 residues. V lost 0 bases and J 0 bases, leaving 12 bases between the germline ends. Germline V gene sequence: CDR1 SGHRS, CDR2 YFSETQ. CDR3 nucleotide sequence: TGCGCCAGCAGCTTGGTTCCAGGGGACTACCAAGAGACCCAGTACTTC. Translation gives CASSLVPGDYQETQYF. Filled out from reference TRBV5-1 and TRBJ2-5, the complete variable domain reads KAGVTQTPRYLIKTRGQQVTLSCSPISGHRSVSWYQQTPGQGLQFLFEYFSETQRNKGNFPGRFSGRQFSNSRSEMNVSTLELGDSALYLCASSLVPGDYQETQYFGPGTRLLVL.

This chain uses TRBV4-2 with TRBJ1-1; D gene ambiguous. Germline V gene lookup returns CDR1 LGHNA and CDR2 YNFKEQ. CDR3 length equals 15 residues. V dropped 0 bases and J dropped 5 bases, with 13 bases sitting between them. CDR3 amino acids: CASSQDRGAGTEAFF. The CDR3 nucleotides read TGTGCCAGCAGCCAAGACCGGGGAGCGGGAACTGAAGCTTTCTTT.

The chain combines TRBV28 with TRBJ1-1; TRBD1 matches 10 bases. With V trimmed by 5 bases and J by 6 bases, 9 bases remained unmatched. Looked up from germline, CDR1 is MDHEN and CDR2 is SYDVKM. There are 15 residues in the CDR3. The CDR3 is CASSPRDRGAAEAFF. The CDR3 coding sequence is TGTGCCAGCAGTCCAAGGGACAGGGGAGCCGCTGAAGCTTTCTTT.

V is TRBV9 and J is TRBJ2-5; tentative D call: TRBD1 (6 bases). CDR3 length: 14 residues. The germline V gene encodes CDR1 SGDLS and CDR2 YYNGEE. With 4 bases removed from V and 5 bases from J, the gap between germline ends came to 15 bases. As DNA, the CDR3 is TGTGCCAGCAGCCTCCAGGGGCGTGGGGAGACCCAGTACTTC. Amino acids: CASSLQGRGETQYF. The variable domain in full, with the rest retrieved from reference TRBV9 and TRBJ2-5, is DSGVTQTPKHLITATGQRVTLRCSPRSGDLSVYWYQQSLDQGLQFLIQYYNGEERAKGNILERFSAQQFPDLHSELNLSSLELGDSALYFCASSLQGRGETQYFGPGTRLLVL.

This chain connects TRBV5-1 to TRBJ2-3, with D perhaps given as TRBD1 or TRBD2 (5 bases each). This CDR3 has 16 amino acids. V lost 2 bases and J 0 bases, leaving 13 bases between the germline ends. The V gene's germline CDR1 is SGHRS and CDR2 YFSETQ. CDR3 in amino acids: CASSFMGTLSTDTQYF. The CDR3 bases are TGCGCCAGCAGCTTTATGGGGACCCTAAGCACAGATACGCAGTATTTT.

The V and J genes are TRBV30 and TRBJ1-4; D unclear. Trimming stripped 0 bases from V and 3 bases from J, with 17 bases between. The CDR3 spans 17 residues. Germline CDR1 GTSNPN, CDR2 SVGIG (reference sequence). Here the CDR3 reads CAWSVGYITGPNEKLFF. CDR3 DNA sequence: TGTGCCTGGAGTGTAGGGTACATTACTGGACCTAATGAAAAACTGTTTTTT.

The CDR3 sequence: CASRPTGRGETQYF. For the CDR3, the DNA is TGTGCCAGCAGGCCAACAGGGAGAGGAGAGACCCAGTACTTC. The chain recombines TRBV5-4 with TRBJ2-5; D perhaps matches TRBD1 (6 bases). V dropped 5 bases and J dropped 4 bases, with 15 bases sitting between them. In germline, CDR1 is SGHNT, CDR2 YYREEE (reference sequence). The CDR3 runs 14 residues.

This clone was picked up one time. The V call is TRBV5-1, the J call TRBJ2-3, with 7 nucleotides matching TRBD1. Germline values: CDR1 SGHRS, CDR2 YFSETQ. V gave up 1 base and J gave up 1 base; unmatched junction bases: 6. The CDR3 extends over 16 amino acids. The CDR3 protein is CASSLNRDSGTDTQYF. Here the CDR3 DNA reads TGCGCCAGCAGCTTGAACCGGGACAGTGGCACAGATACGCAGTATTTT.

The chain joins TRBV5-6 to TRBJ2-3, with unresolved D. Per the germline V gene, CDR1 is SGHDT and CDR2 is YYEEEE. The CDR3 totals 15 residues. Trimming shortened V by 2 bases and J by 6 bases, and 16 bases separated the two germline ends. The CDR3: CASSFGPAQRDTQYF. As DNA, the CDR3 is TGTGCCAGCAGCTTTGGGCCAGCTCAACGGGATACGCAGTATTTT.

The chain recombines TRBV19 with TRBJ1-1; D possibly corresponds to TRBD1 (6 bases). CDR3 size: 17 residues. Germline CDR1 LNHDA, CDR2 SQIVND (reference sequence). V lost 6 bases, J lost 1 base, and 21 bases lay in between. The CDR3 protein is CASSPFSRRGPNTEAFF. The CDR3, as DNA: TGTGCCAGTAGCCCCTTTTCCCGCAGGGGACCGAACACTGAAGCTTTCTTT.

The rearrangement joins TRBV18 to TRBJ1-2; no clear D. Trimming took 4 bases from V and 5 from J, leaving 5 bases between them. CDR1 and CDR2 from the germline V gene are KGHSH and LQKENI. This CDR3 comprises 11 residues. CDR3 residues: CASSQGYGYTF. CDR3 in DNA: TGTGCCAGCTCACAGGGTTATGGCTACACCTTC.

V and J are TRBV11-2 and TRBJ1-3, with unresolved D. CDR3 length: 14 amino acids. V lost 1 base and J lost 7, with 11 bases in between. Germline CDR1 reads SGHAT; CDR2 reads FQNNGV. The CDR3 loop reads CASSLGASINTIYF. In nucleotides, the CDR3 is TGTGCCAGCAGCTTAGGGGCCTCGATTAACACCATATATTTT.

This clone has just one count. The chain is built from TRBV4-1 and TRBJ2-7; D is unclear. V lost 0 bases and J lost 2, with 14 bases in between. The CDR3 spans 16 residues. Germline V CDR1 and CDR2: MGHRA, YSYEKL. Written as DNA, the CDR3 is TGCGCCAGCAGCCAAGATCTTTTGGGCCAGCCCTACGAGCAGTACTTC. Amino acid sequence: CASSQDLLGQPYEQYF.

This clone came up a few times. A much larger clone differs from this one at a single base, so this may be a read error. Within the sample, other DNA sequences also encode this same CDR3. This chain links TRBV7-9 with TRBJ1-1; a weak D match, TRBD1 (5 bases). Germline V lookup: CDR1 SEHNR, CDR2 FQNEAQ (reference sequence). This CDR3 comprises 13 residues. The ends were cut back, 2 bases at V and 1 base at J, with 5 bases in the middle. The CDR3 is CASSLTGNTEAFF. The CDR3 region has the DNA TGTGCCAGCAGCTTAACAGGGAACACTGAAGCTTTCTTT.

The genes are TRBV7-9 and TRBJ1-1; 9 nucleotides agree with TRBD1. Germline V CDR1 and CDR2: SEHNR, FQNEAQ (reference sequence). The CDR3 has 15 residues. J was trimmed by 7 bases and V by 2 bases; bases with no gene match: 8. CDR3 DNA: TGTGCCAGCAGCTTATACGGGACAGGGTCGGGTGAAGCTTTCTTT. It encodes CASSLYGTGSGEAFF.

This chain connects TRBV5-1 to TRBJ2-2; possibly TRBD2 for D (5 bases). CDR1 is SGHRS, CDR2 YFSETQ, per germline. Trimming cost V 0 bases and J 3 bases, with 9 bases left between them. CDR3 length: 15 residues. This CDR3 is CASSLATGDTGELFF. CDR3 DNA sequence: TGCGCCAGCAGCTTGGCCACCGGGGACACCGGGGAGCTGTTTTTT. Looking up the rest from reference TRBV5-1 and TRBJ2-2 gives the full variable domain: KAGVTQTPRYLIKTRGQQVTLSCSPISGHRSVSWYQQTPGQGLQFLFEYFSETQRNKGNFPGRFSGRQFSNSRSEMNVSTLELGDSALYLCASSLATGDTGELFFGEGSRLTVL.